The entry that follows covers one T cell receptor (beta chain) sequence. This entry belongs to a study of blood T cell repertoires in COVID-19. Overall study context: COVID-19 samples from acute and convalescent phases originated in the United States, Italy and Spain.

The CDR3 runs 13 residues. The germline V and J ends were trimmed by 5 bases and 1 base, with 10 bases remaining between them. The germline gives CDR1 SQVTM, CDR2 ANQGSEA. Authors' data handling: Reference gene primer amplification yielded estimated nucleated cell counts. Clones were sequenced by immunoSEQ multiplex PCR, and TCRdb holds only the in-frame ones, with some missing. V and J calls and clone size are as listed in that table; D and trimming were resolved from the DNA. In the table there are about 23,000 clones, 65% to 80% of which are singletons. Material: peripheral blood. The chain carries TRBV29-1 and TRBJ2-3; perhaps TRBD2 as D (5 bases). The source is a middle-aged man with COVID-19, enrolled during active disease. The CDR3 region is CSVQYGGTDTQYF. In nucleotides, the CDR3 is TGCAGCGTTCAGTACGGGGGCACAGATACGCAGTATTTT.